Listed below are T cell receptor beta chains from one sample, sequenced in a study of control samples from healthy donors and cancer patients. TCRdb's table, derived via immunoSEQ multiplex PCR, lists solely in-frame clones and lacks some. Found here are about 120,000 clones, 92% of them singletons; the top ten hold over 0.5%. Material: PBMCs. The receptor set was obtained from a man older than 75 with head and neck cancer. CDR3s include the opening cysteine and the closing phenylalanine or tryptophan. D genes are given only for firm matches. The listing skips clone size in some rows; elsewhere it reads once, few, many or a size class.

d_gene,j_gene,v_gene,abundance,CDR3aa,CDR3nt
.,TRBJ2-2,TRBV9,few,CASSTSSEVYTGELFF,TGTGCCAGCAGCACCTCTAGCGAAGTATACACCGGGGAGCTGTTTTTT
TRBD1,TRBJ2-2,TRBV27,.,CASSFGTGRVTGELFF,TGTGCCAGCAGTTTTGGGACAGGGCGGGTCACCGGGGAGCTGTTTTTT
.,TRBJ2-3,TRBV6-5,.,CASSPGRGTDTQYF,TGTGCCAGCAGTCCCGGACGGGGCACAGATACGCAGTATTTT
.,TRBJ1-1,TRBV7-9,.,CASSSLLNTEAFF,TGTGCCAGCAGCTCCCTTCTGAACACTGAAGCTTTCTTT
TRBD1,TRBJ2-2,TRBV2,.,CASQRTGRTGELFF,TGTGCCAGCCAGAGGACAGGGAGGACCGGGGAGCTGTTTTTT
TRBD1,TRBJ1-1,TRBV7-8,.,CASSLLQGGTEAFF,TGTGCCAGCAGCTTATTACAGGGGGGCACTGAAGCTTTCTTT
TRBD1,TRBJ1-6,TRBV19,once,CASSTLTGAGSPLHF,TGTGCCAGTAGTACCCTGACAGGGGCGGGTTCACCCCTCCACTTT
.,TRBJ2-7,TRBV2,.,CASTGLEQYF,TGTGCCAGCACCGGGCTCGAGCAGTACTTC
.,TRBJ2-6,TRBV5-1,.,CASSFRGGSGANVLTF,TGCGCCAGCAGCTTTAGGGGGGGCTCTGGGGCCAACGTCCTGACTTTC
.,TRBJ2-3,TRBV7-8,.,CASSRIGIGVLPDTQYF,TGTGCCAGCAGCCGAATCGGTATCGGGGTCCTACCAGATACGCAGTATTTT
TRBD2,TRBJ2-3,TRBV29-1,.,CSVGPRGGPRDTQYF,TGCAGCGTTGGCCCTAGGGGAGGGCCGAGAGATACGCAGTATTTT
.,TRBJ1-6,TRBV11-2,.,CASSYTRDSPLHF,TGTGCCAGCAGCTATACTCGGGATTCACCCCTCCACTTT
TRBD1,TRBJ1-1,TRBV6-6,.,CASSNGQGVAEAFF,TGTGCCAGCAGTAACGGACAGGGTGTCGCTGAAGCTTTCTTT
TRBD2,TRBJ2-1,TRBV5-1,.,CASSGLTGLAGDNEQFF,TGCGCCAGCAGCGGGTTGACCGGACTAGCGGGGGACAATGAGCAGTTCTTC
.,TRBJ2-6,TRBV27,.,CASSPTYQMTGANVLTF,TGTGCCAGCAGTCCGACCTACCAGATGACTGGGGCCAACGTCCTGACTTTC
TRBD2,TRBJ2-3,TRBV11-2,.,CASSLANFGRATDTQYF,TGTGCCAGCAGCTTAGCCAATTTCGGGAGGGCCACAGATACGCAGTATTTT
.,TRBJ2-3,TRBV9,.,CASSVVTDTQYF,TGTGCCAGCAGCGTAGTCACAGATACGCAGTATTTT
TRBD1,TRBJ2-3,TRBV28,.,CASSIQGALNTQYF,TGTGCCAGCAGTATACAGGGGGCGTTAAATACGCAGTATTTT
TRBD1,TRBJ2-7,TRBV6-5,.,CASSGTGSYEQYF,TGTGCCTCTTCCGGGACAGGGTCCTACGAGCAGTACTTC
.,TRBJ1-6,TRBV4-1,.,CASSQEPGGSGSSPLHF,TGCGCCAGCAGCCAAGAGCCGGGCGGCTCGGGTTCTTCACCCCTCCACTTT
.,TRBJ1-5,TRBV7-2,.,CASSLTAHSNQPQHF,TGTGCCAGCAGCTTAACAGCCCATAGCAATCAGCCCCAGCATTTT
.,TRBJ2-1,TRBV19,.,CASSIDRGTISYNEQFF,TGTGCCAGTAGTATAGATCGGGGCACAATATCCTACAATGAGCAGTTCTTC
.,TRBJ1-1,TRBV6-5,.,CASKAGRGTEAFF,TGTGCCAGCAAAGCAGGCCGAGGGACTGAAGCTTTCTTT
.,TRBJ1-1,TRBV7-2,once,CASSLVRREAFF,TGTGCCAGCAGCTTAGTCAGGAGGGAAGCTTTCTTT
.,TRBJ1-3,TRBV6-4,once,CASRAGGNLGNTIYF,TGTGCCAGTCGGGCCGGAGGGAACTTAGGAAACACCATATATTTT
TRBD1,TRBJ1-5,TRBV4-2,once,CASSHGTGNQPQHF,TGTGCCAGCAGCCACGGGACAGGGAATCAGCCCCAGCATTTT
.,TRBJ2-1,TRBV4-1,.,CASSQESQGGYNEQFF,TGCGCCAGCAGCCAAGAGAGCCAGGGGGGCTACAATGAGCAGTTCTTC
TRBD1,TRBJ1-5,TRBV10-3,once,CAISPTGGNQPQHF,TGTGCCATCAGCCCCACAGGGGGGAATCAGCCCCAGCATTTT
TRBD1,TRBJ1-1,TRBV7-8,.,CASSFDRVPEAFF,TGTGCCAGCAGCTTCGACAGGGTCCCTGAAGCTTTCTTT
.,TRBJ1-2,TRBV15,few,CATSRRFGGGYTF,TGTGCCACCAGCAGGAGGTTCGGAGGGGGCTACACCTTC
TRBD1,TRBJ1-4,TRBV7-2,.,CASSQSRGDEKLFF,TGTGCCAGCAGCCAAAGCAGGGGGGATGAAAAACTGTTTTTT
TRBD2,TRBJ2-1,TRBV11-2,.,CASSYERGGQDEQFF,TGTGCCAGCAGCTACGAGCGGGGGGGCCAGGATGAGCAGTTCTTC
.,TRBJ2-1,TRBV19,.,CASSRVDEQFF,TGTGCCAGTAGTAGGGTTGATGAGCAGTTCTTC
.,TRBJ2-3,TRBV7-9,.,CASSLSGTDTQYF,TGTGCCAGCAGCTTATCGGGGACAGATACGCAGTATTTT
TRBD2,TRBJ2-7,TRBV3-1/TRBV3-2,.,CASSGTSGALEQYF,TGTGCCAGCAGTGGGACTAGCGGGGCCCTCGAGCAGTACTTC
.,TRBJ1-1,TRBV6-2/TRBV6-3,once,CASSYSTTEAFF,TGTGCCAGCAGTTACTCTACCACTGAAGCTTTCTTT